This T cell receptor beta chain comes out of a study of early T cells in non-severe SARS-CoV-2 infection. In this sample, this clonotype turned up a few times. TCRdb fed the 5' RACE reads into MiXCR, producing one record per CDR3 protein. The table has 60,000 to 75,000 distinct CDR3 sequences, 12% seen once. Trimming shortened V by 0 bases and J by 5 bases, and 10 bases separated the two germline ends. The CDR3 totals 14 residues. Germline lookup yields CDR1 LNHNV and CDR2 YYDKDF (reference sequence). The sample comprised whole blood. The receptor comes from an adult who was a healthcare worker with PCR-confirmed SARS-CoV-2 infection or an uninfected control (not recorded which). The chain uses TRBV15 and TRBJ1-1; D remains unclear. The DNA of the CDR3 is TGTGCCACCAGCAGAGACGTCAGAAGGACTGAAGCTTTCTTT. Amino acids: CATSRDVRRTEAFF.